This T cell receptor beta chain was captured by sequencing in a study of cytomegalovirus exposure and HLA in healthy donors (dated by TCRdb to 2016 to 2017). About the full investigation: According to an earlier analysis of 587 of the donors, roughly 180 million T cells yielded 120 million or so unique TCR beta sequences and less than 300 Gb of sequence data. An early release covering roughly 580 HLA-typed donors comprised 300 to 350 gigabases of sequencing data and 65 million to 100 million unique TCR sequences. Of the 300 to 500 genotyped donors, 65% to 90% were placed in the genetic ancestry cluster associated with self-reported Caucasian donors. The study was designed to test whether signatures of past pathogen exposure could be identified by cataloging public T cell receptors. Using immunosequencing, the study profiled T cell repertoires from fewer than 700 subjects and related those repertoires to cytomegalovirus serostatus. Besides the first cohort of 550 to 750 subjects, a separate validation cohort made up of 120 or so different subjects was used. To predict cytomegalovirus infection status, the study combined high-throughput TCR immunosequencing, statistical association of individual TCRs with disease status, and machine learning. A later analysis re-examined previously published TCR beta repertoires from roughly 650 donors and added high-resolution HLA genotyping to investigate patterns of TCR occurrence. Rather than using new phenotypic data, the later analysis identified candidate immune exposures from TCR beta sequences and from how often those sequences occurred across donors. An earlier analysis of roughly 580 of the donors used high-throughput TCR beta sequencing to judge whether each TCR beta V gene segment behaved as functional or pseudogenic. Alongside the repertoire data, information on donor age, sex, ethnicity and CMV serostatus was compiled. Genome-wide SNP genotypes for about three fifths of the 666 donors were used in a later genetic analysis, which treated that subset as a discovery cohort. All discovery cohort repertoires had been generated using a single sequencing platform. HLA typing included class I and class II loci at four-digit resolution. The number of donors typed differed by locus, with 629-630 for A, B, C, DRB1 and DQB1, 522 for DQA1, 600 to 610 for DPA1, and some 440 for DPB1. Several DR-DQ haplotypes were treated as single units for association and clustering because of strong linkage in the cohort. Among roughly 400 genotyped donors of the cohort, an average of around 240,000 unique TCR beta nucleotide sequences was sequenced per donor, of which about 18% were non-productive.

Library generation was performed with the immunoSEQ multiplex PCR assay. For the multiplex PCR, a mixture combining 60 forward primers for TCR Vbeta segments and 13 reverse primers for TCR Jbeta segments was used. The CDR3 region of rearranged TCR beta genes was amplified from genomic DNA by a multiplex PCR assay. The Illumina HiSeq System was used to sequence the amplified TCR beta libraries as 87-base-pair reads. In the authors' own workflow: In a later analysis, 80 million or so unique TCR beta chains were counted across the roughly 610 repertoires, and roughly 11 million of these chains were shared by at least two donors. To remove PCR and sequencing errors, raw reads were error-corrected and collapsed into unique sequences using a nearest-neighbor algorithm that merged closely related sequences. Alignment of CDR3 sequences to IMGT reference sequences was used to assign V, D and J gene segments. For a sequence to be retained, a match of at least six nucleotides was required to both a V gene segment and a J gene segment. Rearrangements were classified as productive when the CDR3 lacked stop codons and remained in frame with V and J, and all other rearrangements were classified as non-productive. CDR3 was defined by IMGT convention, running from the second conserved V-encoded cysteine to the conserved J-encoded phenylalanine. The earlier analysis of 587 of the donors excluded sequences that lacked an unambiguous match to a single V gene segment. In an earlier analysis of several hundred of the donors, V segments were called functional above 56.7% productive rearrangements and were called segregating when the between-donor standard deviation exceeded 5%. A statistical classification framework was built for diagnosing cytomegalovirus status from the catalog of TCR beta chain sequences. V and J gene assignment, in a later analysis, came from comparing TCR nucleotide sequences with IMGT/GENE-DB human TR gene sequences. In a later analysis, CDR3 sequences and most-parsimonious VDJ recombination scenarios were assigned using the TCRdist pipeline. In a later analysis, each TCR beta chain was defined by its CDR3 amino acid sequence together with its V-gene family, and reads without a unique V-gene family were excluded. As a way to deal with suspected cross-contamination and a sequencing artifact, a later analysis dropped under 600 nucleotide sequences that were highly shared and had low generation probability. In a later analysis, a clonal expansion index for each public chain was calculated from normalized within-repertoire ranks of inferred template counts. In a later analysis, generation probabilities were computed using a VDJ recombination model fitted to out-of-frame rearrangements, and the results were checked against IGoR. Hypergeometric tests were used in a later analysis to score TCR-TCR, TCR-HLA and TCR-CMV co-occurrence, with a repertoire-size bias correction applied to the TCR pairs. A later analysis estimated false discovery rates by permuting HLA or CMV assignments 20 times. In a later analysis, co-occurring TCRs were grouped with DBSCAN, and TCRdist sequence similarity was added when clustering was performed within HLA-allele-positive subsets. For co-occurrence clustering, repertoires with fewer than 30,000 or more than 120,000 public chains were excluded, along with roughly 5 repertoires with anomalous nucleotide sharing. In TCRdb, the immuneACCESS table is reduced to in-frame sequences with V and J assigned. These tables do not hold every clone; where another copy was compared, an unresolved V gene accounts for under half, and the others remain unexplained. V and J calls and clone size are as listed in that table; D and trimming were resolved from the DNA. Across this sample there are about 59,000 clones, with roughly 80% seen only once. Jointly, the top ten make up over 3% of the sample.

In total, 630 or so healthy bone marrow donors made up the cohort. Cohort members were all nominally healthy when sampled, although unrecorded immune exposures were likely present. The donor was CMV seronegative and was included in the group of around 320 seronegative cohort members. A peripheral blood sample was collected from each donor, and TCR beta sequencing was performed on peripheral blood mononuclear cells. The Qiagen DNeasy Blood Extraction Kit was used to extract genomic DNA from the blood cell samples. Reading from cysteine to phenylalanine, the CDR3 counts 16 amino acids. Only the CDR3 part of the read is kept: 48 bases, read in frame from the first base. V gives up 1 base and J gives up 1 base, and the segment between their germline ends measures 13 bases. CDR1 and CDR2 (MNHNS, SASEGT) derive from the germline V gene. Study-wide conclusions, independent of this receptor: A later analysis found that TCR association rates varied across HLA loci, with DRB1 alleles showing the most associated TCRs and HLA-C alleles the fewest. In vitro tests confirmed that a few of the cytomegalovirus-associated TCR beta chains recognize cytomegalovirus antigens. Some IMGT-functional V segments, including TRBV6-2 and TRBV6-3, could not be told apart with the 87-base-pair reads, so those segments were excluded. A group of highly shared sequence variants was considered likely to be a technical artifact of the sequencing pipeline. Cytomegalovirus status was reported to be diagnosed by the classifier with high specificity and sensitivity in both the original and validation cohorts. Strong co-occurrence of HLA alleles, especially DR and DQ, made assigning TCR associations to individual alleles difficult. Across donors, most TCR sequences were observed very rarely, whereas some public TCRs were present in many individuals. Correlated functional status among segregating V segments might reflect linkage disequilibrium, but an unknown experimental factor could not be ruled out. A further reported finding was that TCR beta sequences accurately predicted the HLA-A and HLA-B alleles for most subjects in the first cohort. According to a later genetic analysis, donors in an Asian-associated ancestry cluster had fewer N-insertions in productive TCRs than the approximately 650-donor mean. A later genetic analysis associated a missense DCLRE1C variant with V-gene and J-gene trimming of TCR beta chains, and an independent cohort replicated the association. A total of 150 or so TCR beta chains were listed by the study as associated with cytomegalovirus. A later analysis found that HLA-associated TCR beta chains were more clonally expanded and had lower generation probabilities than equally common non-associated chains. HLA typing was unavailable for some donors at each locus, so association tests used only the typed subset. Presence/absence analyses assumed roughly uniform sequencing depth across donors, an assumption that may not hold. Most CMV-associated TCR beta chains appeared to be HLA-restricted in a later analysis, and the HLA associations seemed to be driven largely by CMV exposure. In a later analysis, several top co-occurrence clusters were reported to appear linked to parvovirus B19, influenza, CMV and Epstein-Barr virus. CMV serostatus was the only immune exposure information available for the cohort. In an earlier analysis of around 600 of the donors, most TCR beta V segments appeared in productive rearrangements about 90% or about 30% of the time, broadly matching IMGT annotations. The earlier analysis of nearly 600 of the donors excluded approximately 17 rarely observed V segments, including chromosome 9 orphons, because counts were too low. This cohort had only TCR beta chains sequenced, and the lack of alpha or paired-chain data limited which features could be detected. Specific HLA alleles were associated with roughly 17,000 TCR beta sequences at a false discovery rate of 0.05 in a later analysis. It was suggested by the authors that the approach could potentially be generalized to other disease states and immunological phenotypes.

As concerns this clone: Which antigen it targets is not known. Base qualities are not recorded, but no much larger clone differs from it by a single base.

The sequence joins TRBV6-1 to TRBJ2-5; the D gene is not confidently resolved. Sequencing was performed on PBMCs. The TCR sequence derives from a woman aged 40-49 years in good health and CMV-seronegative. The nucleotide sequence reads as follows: TGTGCCAGCAGTGAAGGGATAGCCCCCGGCCAAGAGACCCAGTACTTC. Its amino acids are CASSEGIAPGQETQYF.